The present T cell receptor beta chain was sequenced within a study of Graves' ophthalmopathy and Graves' hyperthyroidism. Germline CDR1 reads ENHRY; CDR2 reads SYGVKD. The CDR3 sequence is 11 residues long. Amplifying from RNA transcripts, the study obtained TCR beta CDR3 regions. The first-round RT-PCR employed HTBI primers together with the Qiagen OneStep RT-PCR kit. A multiplex PCR was then performed as the second round. TCRdb itself ran the multiplex PCR reads through MiXCR, one entry per CDR3 protein. The data show about 39,000 distinct CDR3 sequences, roughly 50% seen once. Hyperthyroidism patients, aged 18 to 65, were newly diagnosed, under 2 months' duration. The starting material, 10 ml of fresh peripheral blood, provided the PBMCs. As for this clonotype: What it binds is unknown. Since the CDR3 does not end with the conserved phenylalanine or tryptophan, this likely comes from a read error.

General study results and limits: For separating ophthalmopathy from stable hyperthyroidism, a 13-signature model gave less than 90% sensitivity and roughly 83% specificity.

Sequenced sample: peripheral blood. The receptor comes from an adult woman with stable Graves' hyperthyroidism. V usage is TRBV10-3 and J usage is TRBJ2-7; D is undetermined. The CDR3 spells CAISAGYGQYS. In nucleotides, the CDR3 is TGTGCTATCAGTGCAGGCTACGGGCAGTACTCC.